One sample yielded the 30 T cell receptor beta chains listed below, sequenced in a study of long-term antiretroviral therapy in people with HIV. The libraries were made with immunoSEQ v3.0 at survey level. The data were produced by immunoSEQ multiplex PCR, yet TCRdb's version contains in-frame clones alone and is incomplete. The sample lists fewer than 8,500 clones, 65% to 85% seen once, with 14% in the top ten. Sequencing was performed on unsorted PBMCs, taken 2.5 to 2.6 years before starting antiretroviral therapy. These receptors all come from a man aged 35-49 years with HIV.

Written as DNA, the CDR3 is TGCAGCGGCCGGGGATCTAGAAACACCATATATTTT. Its protein product is CSGRGSRNTIYF. The chain uses TRBV29-1 and TRBJ1-3; D gene uncertain. Trimming took 7 bases from V and 5 from J, leaving 12 bases between them. Per germline, CDR1 SQVTM and CDR2 ANQGSEA. The length of the CDR3 is 12 residues.

The chain employs TRBV30 and TRBJ1-5; tentative D call: TRBD1 (6 bases). Between the trimmed V and J ends, which lost 5 bases and 6 bases, there was a span of 14 bases. The CDR3 spans 13 residues. Germline V gene data show CDR1 as GTSNPN and CDR2 as SVGIG (reference sequence). As DNA, the CDR3 is TGTGCCTGGGGCCTTTCAGGGGCTCAGCCCCAGCATTTT. Translated, it gives CAWGLSGAQPQHF.

The V call is TRBV5-1, the J call TRBJ2-7; the D gene is possibly TRBD2 (6 bases). This CDR3 is 14 amino acids long. V was pared by 7 bases and J by 1 base, with 15 bases between. Germline assignment: CDR1 SGHRS and CDR2 YFSETQ. CDR3 amino acids: CASQRGGESYEQYF. The CDR3 bases are TGCGCCAGCCAGCGCGGCGGGGAGTCCTACGAGCAGTACTTC.

The chain has TRBV7-6 and TRBJ1-4, with TRBD1 as a possible D gene (5 bases). The CDR3 consists of 15 residues. Trimming left V 1 base short and J 3 bases short, with 9 bases between. Germline loops: CDR1 SGHVS, CDR2 FNYEAQ. The CDR3 reads CASSLEQGANEKLFF. CDR3 nucleotides: TGTGCCAGCAGCTTAGAGCAGGGAGCTAATGAAAAACTGTTTTTT. Based on the CDR3 plus reference TRBV7-6 and TRBJ1-4, the full variable domain is GAGVSQSPRYKVTKRGQDVALRCDPISGHVSLYWYRQALGQGPEFLTYFNYEAQQDKSGLPNDRFSAERPEGSISTLTIQRTEQRDSAMYRCASSLEQGANEKLFFGSGTQLSVL.

The chain couples TRBV6-1 to TRBJ2-7, with 8 nucleotides matching TRBD2. The length of the CDR3 is 15 residues. From germline, CDR1 is MNHNS and CDR2 SASEGT. Trimming at V came to 3 bases and at J to 1 base, leaving 5 bases not matched to a gene. The CDR3 here is CASSDSAGGSYEQYF. Written as DNA, the CDR3 is TGTGCCAGCAGTGATTCGGCGGGGGGATCCTACGAGCAGTACTTC.

Here the CDR3 reads CASSTGDRSYEQYF. The CDR3 DNA reads as TGTGCCAGCAGTACAGGGGACCGCTCCTACGAGCAGTACTTC. The chain has TRBV28 and TRBJ2-7; the match to TRBD1 covers 7 bases. CDR1 MDHEN and CDR2 SYDVKM come from the germline V gene. The CDR3 extends over 14 amino acids. J was trimmed by 0 bases and V by 5 bases; bases with no gene match: 4.

The rearrangement links TRBV30 to TRBJ1-6, with D unclear. Trimming took off 5 bases at V and 4 bases at J, with 6 bases between the two ends. The CDR3 is made up of 12 amino acids. CDR1 is GTSNPN, CDR2 SVGIG, per germline (reference sequence). The CDR3 here is CAWGDYNSPLHF. CDR3 nucleotides: TGTGCCTGGGGGGATTATAATTCACCCCTCCACTTT.

The chain carries TRBV5-1 and TRBJ1-5; 7 bases fit TRBD1. The germline V gene encodes CDR1 SGHRS and CDR2 YFSETQ. The CDR3 has 20 residues. V shed 1 base and J 1 base; nucleotides not matched to a gene: 17. The CDR3 reads CASSLSIANSGTESNQPQHF. The CDR3 DNA follows: TGCGCCAGCAGCTTGTCGATCGCAAATTCCGGGACAGAGAGCAATCAGCCCCAGCATTTT.

The chain is built from TRBV6-1 and TRBJ1-2; TRBD1 agrees at 12 bases. The germline V gene has CDR1 MNHNS and CDR2 SASEGT. V was pared by 1 base and J by 4 bases, with 1 base of the junction left unmatched. This CDR3 spans 15 amino acids. CDR3 sequence reads: CASSEVGQGAYGYTF. The CDR3 DNA reads TGTGCCAGCAGTGAAGTGGGACAGGGGGCCTATGGCTACACCTTC.

The J gene is TRBJ2-5, the V gene TRBV27; possibly TRBD1 for D (6 bases). Germline CDR1 MNHEY, CDR2 SMNVEV (reference sequence). The CDR3 consists of 17 residues. Between the trimmed V and J ends, which lost 6 bases and 2 bases, there was a span of 22 bases. This CDR3 reads CASSRLQGAPVQETQYF. As DNA, the CDR3 is TGTGCCAGCAGCCGCCTACAGGGCGCCCCAGTACAAGAGACCCAGTACTTC.

V usage is TRBV2 and J usage is TRBJ2-1; possible D gene TRBD2, 6 bases. The CDR3 contains 12 residues. V lost 11 bases and J lost 5, with 13 bases in between. CDR1 is SNHLY, CDR2 FYNNEI, per germline. CDR3 nucleotides: TGTGCCGGGGGGACCTTCAACAATGAGCAGTTCTTC. Residues: CAGGTFNNEQFF.

This chain uses TRBV5-6 with TRBJ2-3; 8 positions match TRBD1. The CDR3 loop spans 15 amino acids. CDR1 and CDR2 (germline): SGHDT, YYEEEE. Trimming removed 2 bases from V and 4 bases from J; junction bases left unmatched: 6. CDR3 region: CASSFFTGGSDTQYF. In DNA, the CDR3 is TGTGCCAGCAGCTTTTTCACAGGGGGTTCAGATACGCAGTATTTT.

The V and J genes are TRBV5-5 and TRBJ2-1, with D hard to call. V was shortened by 0 bases and J by 3 bases, with 4 bases between the two germline ends. The V gene's germline CDR1 is SGHKS and CDR2 YYEKEE (reference sequence). CDR3 length: 13 residues. The CDR3 nucleotides read TGTGCCAGCAGCTTGGGCAACTACAATGAGCAGTTCTTC. This encodes CASSLGNYNEQFF.

This chain connects TRBV5-6 to TRBJ2-7, with D possibly matching TRBD1 (5 bases). CDR1 is SGHDT and CDR2 is YYEEEE in the germline V gene. This CDR3 contains 14 residues. V was pared by 7 bases and J by 1 base, with 15 bases between. The CDR3 protein is CASGTGVRSYEQYF. In nucleotides, the CDR3 is TGTGCCAGCGGAACAGGTGTTAGGTCCTACGAGCAGTACTTC.

CDR3 in DNA: TGTGCCTGGAGTGATCCTCCCCCCGGGACAGTAAATTCACCCCTCCACTTT. As protein: CAWSDPPPGTVNSPLHF. The chain employs TRBV30 and TRBJ1-6; 7 bases match TRBD1. V gave up 1 base and J gave up 7 bases; unmatched junction bases: 13. Germline V gene lookup returns CDR1 GTSNPN and CDR2 SVGIG (reference sequence). The CDR3 contains 17 residues.

The CDR3 here is CAWSRISYEQYF. The CDR3 nucleotides read TGTGCCTGGAGCCGGATATCCTACGAGCAGTACTTC. V is TRBV30 and J is TRBJ2-7; D gene uncertain. V was clipped by 3 bases and J by 1 base, with 7 bases between them. The CDR3 sequence is 12 residues long. Germline loops: CDR1 GTSNPN, CDR2 SVGIG (reference sequence).

This clone was counted a single time. The rearrangement links TRBV5-6 to TRBJ2-7; D may be TRBD1 or TRBD2 (5 bases each). The CDR3 has 17 amino acids. The germline gives CDR1 SGHDT, CDR2 YYEEEE. Trimming left V 4 bases short and J 1 base short, with 21 bases between. The CDR3 loop reads CASSPYGPGRTSYEQYF. The CDR3 nucleotides read TGTGCCAGCAGCCCGTATGGTCCAGGGAGAACTTCCTACGAGCAGTACTTC.

The gene calls are TRBV9 and TRBJ2-7, with D hard to call. Germline-derived CDR1 and CDR2 are SGDLS and YYNGEE. V lost 0 bases and J lost 0, with 4 bases in between. The CDR3 contains 13 residues. The CDR3: CASSVDISYEQYF. For the CDR3, the DNA is TGTGCCAGCAGCGTAGACATCTCCTACGAGCAGTACTTC. The full variable domain, in which reference TRBV9 and TRBJ2-7 provide the parts outside the CDR3, is DSGVTQTPKHLITATGQRVTLRCSPRSGDLSVYWYQQSLDQGLQFLIQYYNGEERAKGNILERFSAQQFPDLHSELNLSSLELGDSALYFCASSVDISYEQYFGPGTRLTVT.

In this sample, this clone turned up a few times. The gene calls are TRBV12-5 and TRBJ2-1, with unresolved D. Trimming stripped 4 bases from V and 0 bases from J, with 13 bases between. From germline, CDR1 is LGHNT and CDR2 FRNRAP. The CDR3 runs to 16 residues. CDR3 protein: CASGSLILSSYNEQFF. DNA of the CDR3: TGTGCTAGTGGTTCTCTTATTTTGAGCTCCTACAATGAGCAGTTCTTC.

This chain links TRBV5-1 with TRBJ2-7; TRBD1 matches at 8 bases. The CDR3 covers 13 residues. The V segment lost 8 bases and the J segment 1 base; nucleotides outside the gene matches: 5. From germline, CDR1 is SGHRS and CDR2 YFSETQ. The CDR3 sequence is CASRTGISYEQYF. CDR3 nucleotides: TGCGCCAGTAGGACAGGGATATCCTACGAGCAGTACTTC. The whole variable domain, filled in from reference TRBV5-1 and TRBJ2-7, reads KAGVTQTPRYLIKTRGQQVTLSCSPISGHRSVSWYQQTPGQGLQFLFEYFSETQRNKGNFPGRFSGRQFSNSRSEMNVSTLELGDSALYLCASRTGISYEQYFGPGTRLTVT.

The chain has TRBV10-3 and TRBJ1-1; TRBD1 matches at 8 bases. Germline assignment: CDR1 ENHRY and CDR2 SYGVKD. With 7 bases clipped from V and 6 bases from J, the junction kept 7 bases outside the gene matches. The length of the CDR3 is 13 residues. The CDR3 nucleotides read TGTGCCATCACGGGACAGGTTGGTGCTGAAGCTTTCTTT. Translated: CAITGQVGAEAFF.

This clone was counted only a few times. V gene TRBV19 combines with J gene TRBJ1-2, with 10 bases fitting TRBD1. This CDR3 is built from 14 residues. Germline loops: CDR1 LNHDA, CDR2 SQIVND (reference sequence). V was clipped by 6 bases and J by 4 bases; unmatched bases: 5. CDR3 in amino acids: CASRTGTGVYGYTF. DNA for the CDR3: TGTGCCAGTAGGACCGGGACAGGGGTCTATGGCTACACCTTC.

The chain uses TRBV27 and TRBJ1-5; maybe TRBD1 (6 bases). Trimming pared 4 bases from V and 6 bases from J, leaving 16 bases between. The CDR3 is 15 amino acids. Germline V gene sequence: CDR1 MNHEY, CDR2 SMNVEV (reference sequence). The CDR3 DNA reads as TGTGCCAGCAGTTCCTCGGGGGGGCGCACTCAGCCCCAGCATTTT. It yields the protein CASSSSGGRTQPQHF.

The chain combines TRBV7-6 with TRBJ1-1, with D unresolved. V was trimmed by 5 bases and J by 5 bases, leaving 18 bases between them. The CDR3 sequence is 15 residues long. Per the germline V gene, CDR1 is SGHVS and CDR2 is FNYEAQ. The CDR3 coding sequence is TGTGCCAGCAGCCCCAAAAGGCGGATTGGGACTGAAGCTTTCTTT. Translating it yields CASSPKRRIGTEAFF.

The V and J genes are TRBV6-1 and TRBJ1-2, with D possibly TRBD1 on 6 matching bases. V lost 1 base and J 4 bases, leaving 13 bases between the germline ends. This CDR3 region has 15 residues. Germline CDR1 reads MNHNS; CDR2 reads SASEGT. The CDR3 region is CASSEEGGRGYGYTF. CDR3 nucleotide sequence: TGTGCCAGCAGTGAAGAGGGGGGAAGAGGCTATGGCTACACCTTC.

Here the CDR3 reads CASRLQDQPQHF. The CDR3 region has the DNA TGTGCCAGCAGGCTCCAGGACCAGCCCCAGCATTTT. V gene TRBV6-6 combines with J gene TRBJ1-5; D unclear. The CDR3 runs 12 residues. V dropped 6 bases and J dropped 7 bases, with 10 bases sitting between them. Germline V CDR1 and CDR2: MNHNY, SVGAGI (reference sequence).

This sequence joins TRBV2 and TRBJ2-7; a weak D match, TRBD1 (6 bases). V lost 5 bases to trimming and J lost 5 bases, with 22 bases between them. Germline V gene data show CDR1 as SNHLY and CDR2 as FYNNEI. There are 16 residues in the CDR3. CDR3 sequence reads: CASSSGTFKIPHEQYF. The CDR3 DNA follows: TGTGCCAGCAGTTCCGGGACATTTAAGATCCCCCACGAGCAGTACTTC.

This chain links TRBV30 with TRBJ1-1, with no clear D. This CDR3 is built from 14 residues. Per germline, CDR1 GTSNPN and CDR2 SVGIG (reference sequence). The V end was cut by 3 bases, the J end by 0 bases, with 11 bases between. The CDR3 spells CAWRREHMNTEAFF. The CDR3 nucleotides read TGTGCCTGGAGGCGCGAGCACATGAACACTGAAGCTTTCTTT.

This clone turned up a few times. This chain joins TRBV5-1 and TRBJ2-7; TRBD2 agrees at 9 bases. CDR3 length: 13 residues. CDR1 is SGHRS, CDR2 YFSETQ, per germline. J was trimmed by 7 bases and V by 4 bases; bases with no gene match: 6. CDR3 loop: CASSPVAGVEQYF. The CDR3 nucleotides read TGCGCCAGCAGCCCAGTAGCGGGGGTTGAGCAGTACTTC.

The chain joins TRBV30 to TRBJ1-3; D unresolved. The CDR3 sequence is 14 residues long. Germline V gene data show CDR1 as GTSNPN and CDR2 as SVGIG (reference sequence). V lost 2 bases, J lost 1 base, and 9 bases lay in between. The CDR3 loop reads CAWSTGWSGNTIYF. CDR3 DNA sequence: TGTGCCTGGAGTACTGGGTGGTCTGGAAACACCATATATTTT.